Presented here are 30 T cell receptor beta chains from one specimen sequenced in a study of CD8 T cells in ankylosing spondylitis. Their antigens are not known. The study, taken as a whole, reports: A motif of fewer than ten highly homologous TCR beta variants was seen as apparently characteristic of ankylosing spondylitis blood.

TCRdb analysed the 5' RACE reads with MiXCR anew, one entry per CDR3 protein. The sample carries around 390,000 distinct CDR3 sequences, about a fifth recorded once. Material: blood, either unsorted or a sorted T cell fraction (not recorded which). These TCRs come from a male donor with ankylosing spondylitis.

This clonotype was counted a few times. The junction departs from germline at one end; a sequencing error may be responsible. The V gene is TRBV20-1, the J gene TRBJ2-2; unclear D gene. The CDR3 covers 13 residues. From germline, CDR1 is DFQATT and CDR2 SNEGSKA (reference sequence). In DNA form, the CDR3 reads TGCAGTGCCAGAGATGGAACCACCGGGGAGCTGTTTTTT. Its protein is CSARDGTTGELFF.

This chain connects TRBV7-2 to TRBJ2-5; unclear D gene. The germline CDR1 and CDR2 sequences are SGHTA and FQGNSA. V was clipped by 3 bases and J by 3 bases, with 8 bases between them. There are 13 residues in the CDR3. CDR3 region: CASSFGREETQYF. The DNA for the CDR3 is TGTGCCAGCAGCTTTGGCAGAGAAGAGACCCAGTACTTC. Supplemented by reference TRBV7-2 and TRBJ2-5, the full variable domain reads GAGVSQSPSNKVTEKGKDVELRCDPISGHTALYWYRQSLGQGLEFLIYFQGNSAPDKSGLPSDRFSAERTGGSVSTLTIQRTQQEDSAVYLCASSFGREETQYFGPGTRLLVL.

There are a few counts of this clonotype. This rearrangement joins TRBV5-1 to TRBJ2-5; no clear D gene. Trimming took off 2 bases at V and 1 base at J, with 6 bases between the two ends. From germline, CDR1 is SGHRS and CDR2 YFSETQ. The length of the CDR3 is 13 residues. CDR3 in amino acids: CASSFTVQETQYF. The CDR3 bases are TGCGCCAGCAGCTTCACAGTCCAAGAGACCCAGTACTTC.

In this sample, this clonotype turned up many times. CDR3 nucleotides: TGCGCCAGCAGCTTGGACAGTGGGGCCACTGAAGCTTTCTTT. As protein: CASSLDSGATEAFF. The chain joins TRBV5-1 to TRBJ1-1, with D maybe TRBD1 (5 bases). There are 14 residues in the CDR3. V shed 0 bases and J shed 4 bases, with 10 bases lying between them. Germline values: CDR1 SGHRS, CDR2 YFSETQ.

This chain uses TRBV19 with TRBJ1-5, with D possibly TRBD1 on 6 matching bases. With 5 bases removed from V and 5 bases from J, the gap between germline ends came to 13 bases. The CDR3 covers 14 residues. Germline CDR1 and CDR2: LNHDA and SQIVND (reference sequence). The CDR3, as DNA: TGTGCCAGTAGTCCCCGACAGGAGTATCAGCCCCAGCATTTT. Translating gives CASSPRQEYQPQHF.

This clonotype was seen more than once but under ten times. The CDR3 loop reads CASIPGPNPGTQYF. DNA of the CDR3: TGCGCCAGCATCCCCGGACCCAACCCAGGGACCCAGTACTTC. The chain is built from TRBV5-1 and TRBJ2-5; no clear D gene. The length of the CDR3 is 14 residues. Germline lookup yields CDR1 SGHRS and CDR2 YFSETQ. Deletions cut 6 bases from V and 7 bases from J, with 19 bases between.

This clonotype was counted a few times. This sequence joins TRBV28 and TRBJ2-5; TRBD2 aligns across 7 bases. The V gene's germline CDR1 is MDHEN and CDR2 SYDVKM. The trim removed 8 bases at V and 0 bases at J, leaving 12 bases unmatched. This CDR3 is 16 amino acids long. The chain's CDR3 is CASAGGNLWYQETQYF. CDR3 sequence (DNA): TGTGCCAGCGCCGGGGGGAATCTCTGGTACCAAGAGACCCAGTACTTC.

In this sample, this clonotype turned up a few times. The rearrangement joins TRBV29-1 to TRBJ2-2; D unclear. This CDR3 is 13 amino acids long. CDR1 is SQVTM, CDR2 ANQGSEA, per germline. V was shortened by 4 bases and J by 6 bases, with 12 bases between the two germline ends. The CDR3 nucleotides are TGCAGCGTTGGTCTCAAACTTTCCGGGGAGCTGTTTTTT. Protein sequence: CSVGLKLSGELFF.

V and J are TRBV19 and TRBJ1-1, with D uncertain. Germline CDR1 reads LNHDA; CDR2 reads SQIVND (reference sequence). The CDR3 loop spans 13 amino acids. V shed 4 bases and J shed 4 bases, with 10 bases lying between them. Here the CDR3 reads CASSTGRVTEAFF. CDR3 DNA: TGTGCCAGTAGTACCGGGCGGGTCACTGAAGCTTTCTTT.

The chain uses TRBV7-3 and TRBJ2-1, with TRBD2 matching over 8 bases. Germline CDR1 and CDR2: SGHTA and FQGTGA. The CDR3 contains 16 residues. With V trimmed by 2 bases and J by 5 bases, 8 bases remained unmatched. CDR3 protein: CASSLEITSGHNEQFF. In DNA, the CDR3 is TGTGCCAGCAGCTTAGAGATAACTAGCGGCCACAATGAGCAGTTCTTC.

CDR3 loop: CASSSRLNRQVGNTEAFF. The CDR3 nucleotides read TGCGCCAGCAGCTCTAGACTCAATCGACAGGTTGGGAACACTGAAGCTTTCTTT. The chain has TRBV5-1 and TRBJ1-1; D is possibly TRBD1 (6 bases). Trimming cost V 3 bases and J 1 base, with 22 bases left between them. The CDR3 extends over 18 amino acids. From germline, CDR1 is SGHRS and CDR2 YFSETQ.

The chain is built from TRBV20-1 and TRBJ1-2; 8 bases agree with TRBD1. Germline CDR1 is DFQATT and CDR2 is SNEGSKA (reference sequence). The CDR3 length is 14 residues. J gave up 7 bases and V 3 bases, and 10 bases lay outside the gene matches. The CDR3 DNA reads as TGCAGTGCTAGTCCCGGACAGGGATCGGGTGGCTACACCTTC. Translating gives CSASPGQGSGGYTF.

V and J are TRBV5-1 and TRBJ2-3; 7 nucleotides agree with TRBD1. With V trimmed by 0 bases and J by 2 bases, 6 bases remained unmatched. The germline V gene has CDR1 SGHRS and CDR2 YFSETQ. There are 16 residues in the CDR3. The CDR3 region has the DNA TGCGCCAGCAGCTTGGTCGGGACAGCGGACACAGATACGCAGTATTTT. It is translated as CASSLVGTADTDTQYF.

This clonotype was seen a few times. The V and J genes are TRBV28 and TRBJ2-7; D remains ambiguous. This CDR3 has 12 residues. The germline gives CDR1 MDHEN, CDR2 SYDVKM. V was clipped by 8 bases and J by 2 bases, with 10 bases between them. The CDR3 coding sequence is TGTGCCAGCCTTAAAACGCCCTACGAGCAGTACTTC. It encodes CASLKTPYEQYF.

In nucleotides, the CDR3 is TGTGCCAGCAGCACAGGGTCGAGGACCGGGGAGCTGTTTTTT. The encoded protein is CASSTGSRTGELFF. The rearrangement links TRBV14 to TRBJ2-2; a possible D gene is TRBD1 (6 bases). The V and J ends lost 5 bases and 5 bases respectively, with 12 bases between them. The germline CDR1 and CDR2 sequences are SGHDN and FVKESK. This CDR3 is built from 14 residues.

The gene calls are TRBV7-2 and TRBJ1-1; maybe TRBD1 (5 bases). CDR1 and CDR2 from the germline V gene are SGHTA and FQGNSA. The CDR3 is 14 residues long. V was trimmed by 4 bases and J by 5 bases, leaving 14 bases between them. The CDR3 sequence: CASSWGTQATEAFF. The CDR3 bases are TGTGCCAGCAGCTGGGGCACCCAGGCGACTGAAGCTTTCTTT.

The rearrangement joins TRBV5-1 to TRBJ1-1, with a weak D call TRBD1 (5 bases). CDR3 size: 13 residues. V was trimmed by 4 bases and J by 8 bases, leaving 15 bases between them. Germline CDR1 is SGHRS and CDR2 is YFSETQ. The DNA for the CDR3 is TGCGCCAGCAGCGGCGGACAACACCAGGAAGCTTTCTTT. Residues: CASSGGQHQEAFF.

This clonotype was seen a handful of times. The J gene is TRBJ1-6, the V gene TRBV12-3 or TRBV12-4, with TRBD1 identical over 7 bases. This CDR3 is built from 15 residues. Losses at the gene ends were 2 bases for V and 8 bases for J; bases not matched to a gene: 6. CDR3 residues: CASSLSTGTDSPLHF. In DNA form, the CDR3 reads TGTGCCAGCAGTTTATCGACAGGGACCGATTCACCCCTCCACTTT.

This clonotype showed up just a few times. The chain uses TRBV7-6 and TRBJ2-5, with D hard to call. The V gene's germline CDR1 is SGHVS and CDR2 FNYEAQ. This CDR3 has 12 amino acids. V lost 4 bases and J lost 3, with 6 bases in between. The CDR3: CASSSRKETQYF. DNA of the CDR3: TGTGCCAGCAGCTCACGGAAAGAGACCCAGTACTTC.

This clonotype was detected once. The chain recombines TRBV28 with TRBJ2-1; D uncertain. The germline V and J ends were trimmed by 7 bases and 9 bases, with 13 bases remaining between them. Germline-derived CDR1 and CDR2 are MDHEN and SYDVKM. The CDR3 extends over 12 amino acids. CDR3 nucleotides: TGTGCCAGCAATTCCCTAGTGGGTGAGCAGTTCTTC. It encodes CASNSLVGEQFF.

The rearrangement uses TRBV3-1 and TRBJ2-5; D may be TRBD2 (6 bases). CDR1 and CDR2 (germline): LGHDT, YNNKEL (reference sequence). The germline V and J ends were trimmed by 1 base and 2 bases, with 11 bases remaining between them. The CDR3 totals 15 residues. This CDR3 is CASSQATGLQETQYF. In DNA form, the CDR3 reads TGTGCCAGCAGCCAAGCGACGGGACTTCAAGAGACCCAGTACTTC.

The chain links TRBV20-1 to TRBJ2-7; no reliable D call. The CDR3 loop spans 11 amino acids. V lost 3 bases and J 3 bases, leaving 6 bases between the germline ends. Germline CDR1 reads DFQATT; CDR2 reads SNEGSKA (reference sequence). The CDR3 spells CSASAVYEQYF. CDR3 sequence (DNA): TGCAGTGCTAGCGCCGTCTACGAGCAGTACTTC.

This clonotype was recorded at least ten times. CDR3 nucleotides: TGTGCCAGCAGTCGACCGAGCTCCTACAATGAGCAGTTCTTC. This codes for CASSRPSSYNEQFF. The chain uses TRBV28 and TRBJ2-1; unclear D gene. Trimming took off 5 bases at V and 0 bases at J, with 8 bases between the two ends. The CDR3 is 14 amino acids. The germline V gene encodes CDR1 MDHEN and CDR2 SYDVKM.

The table lists this clonotype with a few counts. The V call is TRBV20-1, the J call TRBJ2-7; 16 nucleotides agree with TRBD2. Germline-derived CDR1 and CDR2 are DFQATT and SNEGSKA (reference sequence). The CDR3 contains 15 residues. V shed 6 bases and J 4 bases; nucleotides not matched to a gene: 6. The CDR3 reads CSATGLAGGSYEQYF. In DNA, the CDR3 is TGCAGTGCCACGGGACTAGCGGGAGGGTCTTACGAGCAGTACTTC.

This clonotype appeared many times. The V gene is TRBV5-1, the J gene TRBJ1-1; D not certain. CDR1 is SGHRS and CDR2 is YFSETQ in the germline V gene. Between the trimmed V and J ends, which lost 0 bases and 11 bases, there was a span of 8 bases. The CDR3 runs to 11 residues. The CDR3 sequence is CASSLGSRAFF. The DNA of the CDR3 is TGCGCCAGCAGCTTGGGAAGTCGGGCTTTCTTT. Complete variable domain (other parts from reference TRBV5-1 and TRBJ1-1): KAGVTQTPRYLIKTRGQQVTLSCSPISGHRSVSWYQQTPGQGLQFLFEYFSETQRNKGNFPGRFSGRQFSNSRSEMNVSTLELGDSALYLCASSLGSRAFFGQGTRLTVV.

J is TRBJ2-1 and V is TRBV5-1; 8 nucleotides line up with TRBD2. With 4 bases clipped from V and 2 bases from J, the junction kept 8 bases outside the gene matches. Germline CDR1 SGHRS, CDR2 YFSETQ. CDR3 length: 16 amino acids. The CDR3: CASSKVVAGTYNEQFF. CDR3 DNA: TGCGCCAGCAGCAAGGTTGTAGCGGGGACCTACAATGAGCAGTTCTTC.

This clonotype has more than one count but fewer than ten. The chain recombines TRBV29-1 with TRBJ1-5, with no clear D. In germline, CDR1 is SQVTM, CDR2 ANQGSEA. There are 13 residues in the CDR3. The germline V and J ends were trimmed by 6 bases and 3 bases, with 12 bases remaining between them. CDR3 amino acids: CSVRDNYNQPQHF. The CDR3, as DNA: TGCAGCGTGAGAGACAACTACAATCAGCCCCAGCATTTT.

The chain's CDR3 is CSARRQGFGTDTQYF. The CDR3 bases are TGCAGTGCTAGACGACAGGGATTCGGCACAGATACGCAGTATTTT. The genes are TRBV20-1 and TRBJ2-3, with 7 nucleotides matching TRBD1. The CDR3 contains 15 residues. Trimming cost V 2 bases and J 1 base; bases outside gene matches: 6. CDR1 and CDR2 from the germline V gene are DFQATT and SNEGSKA (reference sequence).

V is TRBV7-2 and J is TRBJ2-7; perhaps TRBD2 as D (6 bases). The V and J ends lost 4 bases and 4 bases respectively, with 17 bases between them. This CDR3 has 15 residues. Germline V CDR1 and CDR2: SGHTA, FQGNSA. CDR3 in amino acids: CASSWYVGEVYEQYF. The CDR3 region has the DNA TGTGCCAGCAGCTGGTACGTGGGGGAGGTGTACGAGCAGTACTTC.

The chain recombines TRBV2 with TRBJ1-4; D is unresolved. Trimming pared 6 bases from V and 3 bases from J, leaving 11 bases between. CDR1 and CDR2 (germline): SNHLY, FYNNEI. The CDR3 consists of 14 residues. CDR3 DNA sequence: TGTGCCAGCAGGAACGGGGTGGCTAATGAAAAACTGTTTTTT. Its translation is CASRNGVANEKLFF.